This entry is about one T cell receptor beta chain. The data were obtained in a study of cytomegalovirus exposure and HLA in healthy donors. Trimming stripped 1 base from V and 0 bases from J, with 13 bases between. Germline-derived CDR1 and CDR2 are SEHNR and FQNEAQ (reference sequence). The CDR3 runs 16 residues. Primers included in the PCR were 60 Vbeta and 13 Jbeta primers. Authors' data handling: Unique TCR beta chains numbered approximately 76 million in a later analysis, with about 11 million shared. Method: immunoSEQ multiplex PCR; TCRdb's copy keeps in-frame clones and lacks some. D and trimming were read from the DNA, whereas the V and J calls and clone size are those reported in that table. The sample carries 130,000 or so clones, around nine tenths recorded once.

Sequencing was performed on PBMCs. The TCR comes from a woman under 40 in good health and CMV-seronegative. The rearrangement uses TRBV7-9 and TRBJ2-7; D perhaps matches TRBD2 (5 bases). The CDR3 DNA follows: TGTGCCAGCAGCTTAGGTCTTGGCGGGTCCTCCTACGAGCAGTACTTC. It codes for CASSLGLGGSSYEQYF.